This T cell receptor beta chain stems from a study of technical replicates of blood from a few donors. The table came from immunoSEQ multiplex PCR; TCRdb's copy has only in-frame clones and leaves some out. The table records about 80,000 clones, about 97% of them present only once. The CDR3 extends over 14 amino acids. V shed 6 bases and J 7 bases; nucleotides not matched to a gene: 6. Germline CDR1 reads MGHRA; CDR2 reads YSYEKL. This sequence joins TRBV4-1 and TRBJ1-6; 7 bases are shared with TRBD1. Sequencing input: T cells isolated from PBMCs. The clonotype was recovered from a human donor in good health. CDR3 residues: CASRIRQGNSPLHF. The CDR3 DNA follows: TGCGCCAGCAGAATTCGACAGGGAAATTCACCCCTCCACTTT.